This T cell receptor (beta chain) was identified during a study of TIL therapy for anti-PD-1-resistant metastatic lung cancer. As for the study in general: Patients had a median age of approximately 57 years (range roughly 35-85).

A word on this clone: Its specificity is unknown.

Described time point: pre-treatment sample, taken before nivolumab and TIL therapy. Pleural nodules or supraclavicular lymph nodes made up most of the excised metastases sampled. The immunoSEQ assay was v3. Survey-level samples got some 2 million read pairs; deep-level samples got roughly 4.5-6 million. TCRdb's copy holds only in-frame clones and misses some; the assay was immunoSEQ multiplex PCR. Altogether more than 90,000 clones are present, 55% to 75% being singletons, with the ten largest covering approximately 10%. Findings and limits, study-wide: Many TIL product clones were absent from baseline tumor, suggesting clonal contraction.

CDR3 size: 19 residues. Per germline, CDR1 SGHRS and CDR2 YFSETQ. The ends lost 3 bases at V and 5 bases at J; junction bases unmatched: 11. The chain carries TRBV5-1 and TRBJ2-1; 16 bases match TRBD2. Sequences were derived from tumor tissue, sampled at baseline. The clonotype originates from a person aged 25 to 80 with non-small cell lung cancer. The CDR3, as DNA: TGCGCCAGCAGCTATCAGCCGGGACTAGCGGGGGGGCGTGACAATGAGCAGTTCTTC. It is translated as CASSYQPGLAGGRDNEQFF. The full variable domain, in which reference TRBV5-1 and TRBJ2-1 provide the parts outside the CDR3, is KAGVTQTPRYLIKTRGQQVTLSCSPISGHRSVSWYQQTPGQGLQFLFEYFSETQRNKGNFPGRFSGRQFSNSRSEMNVSTLELGDSALYLCASSYQPGLAGGRDNEQFFGPGTRLTVL.